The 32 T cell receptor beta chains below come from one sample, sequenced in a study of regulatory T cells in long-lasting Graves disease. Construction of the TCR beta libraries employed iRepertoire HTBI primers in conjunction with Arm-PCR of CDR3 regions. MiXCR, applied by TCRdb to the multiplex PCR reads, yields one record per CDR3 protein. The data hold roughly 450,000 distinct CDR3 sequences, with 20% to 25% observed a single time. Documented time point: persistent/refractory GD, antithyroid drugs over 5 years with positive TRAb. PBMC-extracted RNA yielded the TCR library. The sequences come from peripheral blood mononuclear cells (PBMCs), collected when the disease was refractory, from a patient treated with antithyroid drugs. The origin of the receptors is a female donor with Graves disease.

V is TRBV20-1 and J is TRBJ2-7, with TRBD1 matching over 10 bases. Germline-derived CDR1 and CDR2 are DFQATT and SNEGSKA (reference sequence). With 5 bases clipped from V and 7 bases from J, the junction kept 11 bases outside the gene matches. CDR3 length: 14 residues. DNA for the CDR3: TGCAGTGCTTTCTTCCCGACAGGGGGCGGAGAGCAGTACTTC. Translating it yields CSAFFPTGGGEQYF.

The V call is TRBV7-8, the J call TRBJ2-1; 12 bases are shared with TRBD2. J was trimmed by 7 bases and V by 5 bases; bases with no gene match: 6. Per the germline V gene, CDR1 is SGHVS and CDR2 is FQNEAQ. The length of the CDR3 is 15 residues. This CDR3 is CASSHTSGGINEQFF. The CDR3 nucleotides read TGTGCCAGCAGCCACACTAGCGGGGGGATAAATGAGCAGTTCTTC.

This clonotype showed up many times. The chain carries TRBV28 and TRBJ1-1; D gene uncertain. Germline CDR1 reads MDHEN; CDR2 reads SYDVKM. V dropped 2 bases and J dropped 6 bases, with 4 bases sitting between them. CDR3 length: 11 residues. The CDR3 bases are TGTGCCAGCAGTTTAACCTCTGAAGCTTTCTTT. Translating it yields CASSLTSEAFF.

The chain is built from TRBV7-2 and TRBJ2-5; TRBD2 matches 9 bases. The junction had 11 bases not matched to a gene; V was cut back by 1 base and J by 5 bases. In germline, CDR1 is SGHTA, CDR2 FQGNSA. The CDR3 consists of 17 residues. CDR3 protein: CASSLVGGGASGETQYF. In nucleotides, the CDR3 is TGTGCCAGCAGCTTAGTTGGCGGGGGGGCCAGCGGTGAGACCCAGTACTTC.

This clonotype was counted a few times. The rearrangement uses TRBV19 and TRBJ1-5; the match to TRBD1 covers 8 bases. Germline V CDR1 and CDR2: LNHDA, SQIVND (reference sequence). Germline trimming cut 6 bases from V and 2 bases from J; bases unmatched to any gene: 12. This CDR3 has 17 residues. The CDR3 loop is CASSGLLQGAGNQPQHF. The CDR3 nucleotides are TGTGCCAGTAGCGGCCTTCTTCAGGGGGCAGGCAATCAGCCCCAGCATTTT.

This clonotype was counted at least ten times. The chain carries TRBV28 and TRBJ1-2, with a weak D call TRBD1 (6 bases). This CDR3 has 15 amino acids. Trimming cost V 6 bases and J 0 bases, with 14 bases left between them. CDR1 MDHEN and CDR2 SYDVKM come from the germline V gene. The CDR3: CASSFADRANYGYTF. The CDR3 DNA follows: TGTGCCAGCAGCTTCGCGGACAGAGCTAACTATGGCTACACCTTC.

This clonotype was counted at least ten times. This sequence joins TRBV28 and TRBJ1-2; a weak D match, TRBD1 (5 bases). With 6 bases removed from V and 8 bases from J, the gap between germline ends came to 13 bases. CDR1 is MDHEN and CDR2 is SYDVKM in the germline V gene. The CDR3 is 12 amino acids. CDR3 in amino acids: CASSQDIKGYTF. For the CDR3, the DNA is TGTGCCAGCAGCCAGGACATAAAAGGCTACACCTTC.

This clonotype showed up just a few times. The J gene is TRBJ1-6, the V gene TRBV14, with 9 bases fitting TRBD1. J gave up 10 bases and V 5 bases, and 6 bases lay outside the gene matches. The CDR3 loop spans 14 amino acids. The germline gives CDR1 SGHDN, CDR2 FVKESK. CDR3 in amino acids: CASSKGQGASPLHF. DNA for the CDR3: TGTGCCAGCAGCAAGGGACAGGGTGCATCACCCCTCCACTTT. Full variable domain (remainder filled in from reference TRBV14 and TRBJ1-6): EAGVTQFPSHSVIEKGQTVTLRCDPISGHDNLYWYRRVMGKEIKFLLHFVKESKQDESGMPNNRFLAERTGGTYSTLKVQPAELEDSGVYFCASSKGQGASPLHFGNGTRLTVT.

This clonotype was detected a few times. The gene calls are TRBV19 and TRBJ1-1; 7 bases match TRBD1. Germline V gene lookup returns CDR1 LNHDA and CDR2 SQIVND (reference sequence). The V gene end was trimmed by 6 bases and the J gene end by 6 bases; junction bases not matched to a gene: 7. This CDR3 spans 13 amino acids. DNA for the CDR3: TGTGCCAGTAGGACAGGGCGGGGTGCTGAAGCTTTCTTT. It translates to CASRTGRGAEAFF.

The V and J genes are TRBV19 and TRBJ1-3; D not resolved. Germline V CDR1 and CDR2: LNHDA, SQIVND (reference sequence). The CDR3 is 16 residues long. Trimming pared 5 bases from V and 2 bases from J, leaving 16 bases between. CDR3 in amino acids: CASSLTMISAGNTIYF. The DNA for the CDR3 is TGTGCCAGTAGTTTAACTATGATTTCCGCTGGAAACACCATATATTTT.

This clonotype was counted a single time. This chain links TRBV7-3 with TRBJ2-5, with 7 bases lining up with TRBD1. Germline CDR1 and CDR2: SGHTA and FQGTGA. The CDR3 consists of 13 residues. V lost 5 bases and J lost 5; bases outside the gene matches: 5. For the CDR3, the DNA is TGTGCCAGCAGCATCGGGACAGCGGAGACCCAGTACTTC. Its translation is CASSIGTAETQYF.

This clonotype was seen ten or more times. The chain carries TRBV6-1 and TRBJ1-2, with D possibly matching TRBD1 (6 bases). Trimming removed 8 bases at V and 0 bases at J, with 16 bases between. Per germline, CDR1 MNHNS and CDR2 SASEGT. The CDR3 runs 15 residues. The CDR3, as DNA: TGTGCCAGCGAAACAGGGACCAGGGCTAACTATGGCTACACCTTC. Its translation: CASETGTRANYGYTF.

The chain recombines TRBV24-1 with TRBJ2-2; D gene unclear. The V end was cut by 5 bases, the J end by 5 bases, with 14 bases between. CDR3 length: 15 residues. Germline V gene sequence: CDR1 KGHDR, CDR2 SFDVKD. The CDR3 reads CATSASHVGTGELFF. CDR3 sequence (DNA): TGTGCCACCAGTGCCTCCCATGTAGGGACCGGGGAGCTGTTTTTT.

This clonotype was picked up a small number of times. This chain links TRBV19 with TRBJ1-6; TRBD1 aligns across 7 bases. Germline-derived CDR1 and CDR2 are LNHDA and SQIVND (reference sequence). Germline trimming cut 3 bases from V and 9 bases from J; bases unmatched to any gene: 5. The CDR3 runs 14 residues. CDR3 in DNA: TGTGCCAGTAGTATCCGGGACAGAATTTCACCCCTCCACTTT. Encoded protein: CASSIRDRISPLHF.

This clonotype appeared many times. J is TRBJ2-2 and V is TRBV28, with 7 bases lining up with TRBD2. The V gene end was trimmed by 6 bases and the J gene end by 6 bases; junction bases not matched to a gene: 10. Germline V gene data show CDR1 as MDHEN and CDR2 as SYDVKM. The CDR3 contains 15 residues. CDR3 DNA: TGTGCCAGCAGACCCGGGGGGAAGGATTCCGGGGAGCTGTTTTTT. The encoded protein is CASRPGGKDSGELFF.

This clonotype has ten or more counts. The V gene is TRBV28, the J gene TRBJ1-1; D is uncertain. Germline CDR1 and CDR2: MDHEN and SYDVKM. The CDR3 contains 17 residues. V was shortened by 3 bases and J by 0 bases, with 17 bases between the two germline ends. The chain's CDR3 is CASSFNARENLNTEAFF. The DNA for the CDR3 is TGTGCCAGCAGTTTTAATGCGCGGGAAAATCTGAACACTGAAGCTTTCTTT. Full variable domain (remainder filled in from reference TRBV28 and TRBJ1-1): DVKVTQSSRYLVKRTGEKVFLECVQDMDHENMFWYRQDPGLGLRLIYFSYDVKMKEKGDIPEGYSVSREKKERFSLILESASTNQTSMYLCASSFNARENLNTEAFFGQGTRLTVV.

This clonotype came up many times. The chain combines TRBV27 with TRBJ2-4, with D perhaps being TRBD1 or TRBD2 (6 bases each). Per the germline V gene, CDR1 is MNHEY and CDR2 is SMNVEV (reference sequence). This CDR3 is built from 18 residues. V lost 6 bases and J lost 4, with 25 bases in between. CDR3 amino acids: CASSQKRGTDLLKNIQYF. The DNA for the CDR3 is TGTGCCAGCAGCCAAAAAAGGGGGACTGACCTGTTAAAAAACATTCAGTACTTC.

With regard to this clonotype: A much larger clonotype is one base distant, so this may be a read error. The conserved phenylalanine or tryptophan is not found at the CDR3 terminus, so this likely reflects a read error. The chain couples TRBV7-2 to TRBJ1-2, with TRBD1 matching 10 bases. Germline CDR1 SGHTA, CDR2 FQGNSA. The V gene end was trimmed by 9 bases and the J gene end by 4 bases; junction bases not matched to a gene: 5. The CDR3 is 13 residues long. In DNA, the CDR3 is TGTGCCAGAAGACAGGGGGCTGTCTATGGCTACACCCTC. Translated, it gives CARRQGAVYGYTL.

The chain's CDR3 is CATSTWGGKQYF. The CDR3 DNA is TGTGCCACCAGCACCTGGGGCGGGAAGCAGTACTTC. The chain is built from TRBV15 and TRBJ2-7, with D maybe TRBD2 (6 bases). This CDR3 has 12 residues. Trimming removed 4 bases at V and 8 bases at J, with 12 bases between. Germline assignment: CDR1 LNHNV and CDR2 YYDKDF (reference sequence). Filled out from reference TRBV15 and TRBJ2-7, the complete variable domain reads DAMVIQNPRYQVTQFGKPVTLSCSQTLNHNVMYWYQQKSSQAPKLLFHYYDKDFNNEADTPDNFQSRRPNTSFCFLDIRSPGLGDTAMYLCATSTWGGKQYFGPGTRLTVT.

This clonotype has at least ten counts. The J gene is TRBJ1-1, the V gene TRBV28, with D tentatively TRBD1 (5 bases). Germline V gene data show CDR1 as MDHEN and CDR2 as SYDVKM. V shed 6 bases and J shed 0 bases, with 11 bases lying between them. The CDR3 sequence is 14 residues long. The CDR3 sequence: CASSLGVMNTEAFF. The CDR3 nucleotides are TGTGCCAGCAGCTTAGGGGTCATGAACACTGAAGCTTTCTTT.

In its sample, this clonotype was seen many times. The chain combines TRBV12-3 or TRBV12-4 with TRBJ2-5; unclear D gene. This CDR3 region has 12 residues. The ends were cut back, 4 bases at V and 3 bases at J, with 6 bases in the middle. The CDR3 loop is CASSSTEETQYF. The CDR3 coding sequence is TGTGCCAGCAGTTCCACCGAAGAGACCCAGTACTTC.

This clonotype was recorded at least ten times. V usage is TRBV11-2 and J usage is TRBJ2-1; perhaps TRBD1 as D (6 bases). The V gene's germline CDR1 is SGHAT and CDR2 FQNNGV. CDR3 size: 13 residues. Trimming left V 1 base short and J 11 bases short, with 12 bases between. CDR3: CASSLGGGAKQFF. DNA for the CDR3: TGTGCCAGCAGCTTAGGAGGGGGTGCCAAGCAGTTCTTC.

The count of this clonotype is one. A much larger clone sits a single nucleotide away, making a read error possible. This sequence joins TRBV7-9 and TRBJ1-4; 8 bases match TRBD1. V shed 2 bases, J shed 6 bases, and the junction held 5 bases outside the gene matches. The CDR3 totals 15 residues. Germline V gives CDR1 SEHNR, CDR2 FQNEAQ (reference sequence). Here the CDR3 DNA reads TGTGCCAGCAGCTTATGGGGACAGGCTGATGAAAAACTGTTTTTT. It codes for CASSLWGQADEKLFF.

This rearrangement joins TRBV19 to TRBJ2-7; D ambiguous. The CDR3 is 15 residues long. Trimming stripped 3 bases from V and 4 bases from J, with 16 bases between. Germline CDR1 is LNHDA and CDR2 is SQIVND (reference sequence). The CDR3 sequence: CASSIPAALRYEQYF. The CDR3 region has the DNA TGTGCCAGTAGTATTCCTGCCGCCTTGCGGTACGAGCAGTACTTC. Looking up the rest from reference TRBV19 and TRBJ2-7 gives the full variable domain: DGGITQSPKYLFRKEGQNVTLSCEQNLNHDAMYWYRQDPGQGLRLIYYSQIVNDFQKGDIAEGYSVSREKKESFPLTVTSAQKNPTAFYLCASSIPAALRYEQYFGPGTRLTVT.

This chain's CDR3 is CASSQEGENEKLFF. The CDR3 nucleotides are TGCGCCAGCAGCCAAGAGGGCGAAAATGAAAAACTGTTTTTT. The chain recombines TRBV4-3 with TRBJ1-4; D ambiguous. The germline gives CDR1 LGHNA, CDR2 YSLEER. The CDR3 runs 14 residues. V was cut by 0 bases and J by 5 bases, with 7 bases left in between.

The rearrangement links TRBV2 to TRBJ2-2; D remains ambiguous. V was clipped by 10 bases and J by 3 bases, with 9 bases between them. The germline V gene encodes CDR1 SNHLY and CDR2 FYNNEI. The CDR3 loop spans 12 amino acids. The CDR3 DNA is TGTGCCAACAGCGAGTACACCGGGGAGCTGTTTTTT. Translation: CANSEYTGELFF. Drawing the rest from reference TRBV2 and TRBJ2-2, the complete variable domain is EPEVTQTPSHQVTQMGQEVILRCVPISNHLYFYWYRQILGQKVEFLVSFYNNEISEKSEIFDDQFSVERPDGSNFTLKIRSTKLEDSAMYFCANSEYTGELFFGEGSRLTVL.

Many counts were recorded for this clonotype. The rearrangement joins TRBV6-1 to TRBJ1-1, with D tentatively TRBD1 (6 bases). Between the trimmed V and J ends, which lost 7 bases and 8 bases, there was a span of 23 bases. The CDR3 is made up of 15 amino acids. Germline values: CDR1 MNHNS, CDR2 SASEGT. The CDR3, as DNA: TGTGCCAGCACCCTTCCGGGGGCCGCTAGTGGAGAAGCTTTCTTT. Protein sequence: CASTLPGAASGEAFF.

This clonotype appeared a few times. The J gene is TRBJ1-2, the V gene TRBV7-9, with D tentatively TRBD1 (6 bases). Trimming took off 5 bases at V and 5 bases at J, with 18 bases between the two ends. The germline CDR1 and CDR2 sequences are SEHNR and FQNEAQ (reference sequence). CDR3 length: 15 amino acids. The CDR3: CASSLFRQVPYGYTF. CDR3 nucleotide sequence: TGTGCCAGCAGCCTATTTAGACAGGTCCCGTATGGCTACACCTTC. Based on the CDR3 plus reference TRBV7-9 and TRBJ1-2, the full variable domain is DTGVSQNPRHKITKRGQNVTFRCDPISEHNRLYWYRQTLGQGPEFLTYFQNEAQLEKSRLLSDRFSAERPKGSFSTLEIQRTEQGDSAMYLCASSLFRQVPYGYTFGSGTRLTVV.

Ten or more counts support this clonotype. The CDR3 DNA follows: TGTGCCAGCACCCATTGGGGGGTGAACACTGAAGCTTTCTTT. Translated: CASTHWGVNTEAFF. The rearrangement links TRBV7-9 to TRBJ1-1; perhaps TRBD1 as D (5 bases). This CDR3 is 14 amino acids long. Deletions cut 7 bases from V and 0 bases from J, with 12 bases between. Germline V lookup: CDR1 SEHNR, CDR2 FQNEAQ (reference sequence). The full variable domain, completed using reference TRBV7-9 and TRBJ1-1, is DTGVSQNPRHKITKRGQNVTFRCDPISEHNRLYWYRQTLGQGPEFLTYFQNEAQLEKSRLLSDRFSAERPKGSFSTLEIQRTEQGDSAMYLCASTHWGVNTEAFFGQGTRLTVV.

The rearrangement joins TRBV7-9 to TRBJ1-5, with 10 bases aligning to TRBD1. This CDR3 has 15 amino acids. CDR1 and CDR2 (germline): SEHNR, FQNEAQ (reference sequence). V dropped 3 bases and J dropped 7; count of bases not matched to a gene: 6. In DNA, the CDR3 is TGTGCCAGCAGCTTTGCCGGGACAGGGGAACAGCCCCAGCATTTT. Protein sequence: CASSFAGTGEQPQHF.

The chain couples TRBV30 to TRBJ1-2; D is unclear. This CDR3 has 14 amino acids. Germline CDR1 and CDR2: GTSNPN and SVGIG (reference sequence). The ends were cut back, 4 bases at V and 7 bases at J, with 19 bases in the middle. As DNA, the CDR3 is TGTGCCTGGACCGCCGGGAGAGGGAAAAGTGGCTACACCTTC. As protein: CAWTAGRGKSGYTF.

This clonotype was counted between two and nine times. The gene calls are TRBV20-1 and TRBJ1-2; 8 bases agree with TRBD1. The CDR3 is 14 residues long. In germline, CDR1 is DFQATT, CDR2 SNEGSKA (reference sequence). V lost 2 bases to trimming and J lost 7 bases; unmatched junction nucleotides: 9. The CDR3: CSARQVQGAAGYTF. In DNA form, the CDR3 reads TGCAGTGCTAGACAGGTCCAGGGGGCGGCTGGCTACACCTTC.